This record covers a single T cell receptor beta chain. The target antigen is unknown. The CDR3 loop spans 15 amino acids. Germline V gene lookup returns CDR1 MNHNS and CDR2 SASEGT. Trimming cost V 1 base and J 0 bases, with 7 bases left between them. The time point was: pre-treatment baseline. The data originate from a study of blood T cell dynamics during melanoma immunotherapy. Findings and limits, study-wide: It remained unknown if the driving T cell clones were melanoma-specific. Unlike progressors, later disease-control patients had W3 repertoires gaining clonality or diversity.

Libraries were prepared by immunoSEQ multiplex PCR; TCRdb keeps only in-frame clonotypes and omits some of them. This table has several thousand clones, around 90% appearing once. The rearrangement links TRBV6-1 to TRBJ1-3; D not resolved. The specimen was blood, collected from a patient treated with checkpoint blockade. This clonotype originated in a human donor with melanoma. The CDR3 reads CASSEDAASGNTIYF. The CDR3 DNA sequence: TGTGCCAGCAGTGAAGACGCGGCCTCTGGAAACACCATATATTTT.